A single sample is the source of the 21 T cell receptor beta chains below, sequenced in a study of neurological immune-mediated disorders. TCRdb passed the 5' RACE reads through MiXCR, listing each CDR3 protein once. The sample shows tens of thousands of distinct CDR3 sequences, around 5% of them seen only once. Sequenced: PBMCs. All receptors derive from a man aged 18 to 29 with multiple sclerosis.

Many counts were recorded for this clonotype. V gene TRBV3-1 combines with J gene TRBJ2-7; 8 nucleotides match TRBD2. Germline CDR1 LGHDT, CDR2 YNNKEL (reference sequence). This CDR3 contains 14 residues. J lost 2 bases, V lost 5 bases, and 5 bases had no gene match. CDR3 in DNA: TGTGCCAGCAGCGTCGGGAGGGTGACCTACGAGCAGTACTTC. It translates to CASSVGRVTYEQYF.

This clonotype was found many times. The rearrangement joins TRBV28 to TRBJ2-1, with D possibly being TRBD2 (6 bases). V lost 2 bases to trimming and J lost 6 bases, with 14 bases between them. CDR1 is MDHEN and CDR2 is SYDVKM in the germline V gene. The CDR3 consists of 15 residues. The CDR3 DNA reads TGTGCCAGCAGTTTAGCGGATTCTAGCGTCAATGAGCAGTTCTTC. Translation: CASSLADSSVNEQFF.

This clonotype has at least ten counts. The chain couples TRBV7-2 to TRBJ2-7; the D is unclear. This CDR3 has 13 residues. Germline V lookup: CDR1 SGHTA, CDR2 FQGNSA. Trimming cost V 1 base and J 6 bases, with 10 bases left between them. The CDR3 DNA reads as TGTGCCAGCAGCTTAGTTGGAAACGGCGAGCAGTACTTC. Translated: CASSLVGNGEQYF.

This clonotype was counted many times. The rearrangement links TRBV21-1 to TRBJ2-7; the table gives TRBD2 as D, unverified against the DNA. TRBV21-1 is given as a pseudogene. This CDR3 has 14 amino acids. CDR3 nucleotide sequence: TGTGCCAGCAGCAAAGATGGAGGGACGGACGAGCAGTACTTC. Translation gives CASSKDGGTDEQYF.

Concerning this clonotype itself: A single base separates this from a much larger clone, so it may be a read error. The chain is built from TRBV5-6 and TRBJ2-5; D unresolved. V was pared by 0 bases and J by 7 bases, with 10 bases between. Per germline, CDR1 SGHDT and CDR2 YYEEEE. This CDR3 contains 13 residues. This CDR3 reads CASSLGKGGTQYF. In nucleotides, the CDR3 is TGTGCCAGCAGCTTGGGAAAGGGTGGGACCCAGTACTTC.

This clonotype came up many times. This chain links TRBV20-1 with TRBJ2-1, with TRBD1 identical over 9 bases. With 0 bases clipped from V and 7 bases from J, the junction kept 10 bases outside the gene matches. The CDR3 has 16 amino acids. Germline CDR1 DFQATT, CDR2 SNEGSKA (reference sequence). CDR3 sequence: CSARDSMTGGKNEQFF. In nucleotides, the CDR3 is TGCAGTGCTAGAGATTCGATGACAGGGGGAAAAAATGAGCAGTTCTTC.

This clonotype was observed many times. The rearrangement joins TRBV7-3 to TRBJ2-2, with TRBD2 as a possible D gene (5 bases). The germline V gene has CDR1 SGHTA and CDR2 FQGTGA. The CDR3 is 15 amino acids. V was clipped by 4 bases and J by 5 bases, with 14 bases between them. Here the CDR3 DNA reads TGTGCCAGCAGCTCGAAGACCCGAGGGACCGGGGAGCTGTTTTTT. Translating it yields CASSSKTRGTGELFF.

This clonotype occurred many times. CDR3 sequence (DNA): TGTGCCAGCAGTTTCTTGGGCGGGGAGCTGTTTTTT. This codes for CASSFLGGELFF. This chain uses TRBV12-3 or TRBV12-4 with TRBJ2-2, with no clear D. V was pared by 3 bases and J by 7 bases, with 6 bases between. The CDR3 is made up of 12 amino acids.

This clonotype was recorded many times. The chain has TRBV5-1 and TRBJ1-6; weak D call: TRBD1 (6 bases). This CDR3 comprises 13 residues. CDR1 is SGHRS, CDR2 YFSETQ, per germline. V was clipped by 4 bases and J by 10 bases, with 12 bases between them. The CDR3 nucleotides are TGCGCCAGCAGCCGAGATCAGGGGTCACCCCTCCACTTT. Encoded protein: CASSRDQGSPLHF.

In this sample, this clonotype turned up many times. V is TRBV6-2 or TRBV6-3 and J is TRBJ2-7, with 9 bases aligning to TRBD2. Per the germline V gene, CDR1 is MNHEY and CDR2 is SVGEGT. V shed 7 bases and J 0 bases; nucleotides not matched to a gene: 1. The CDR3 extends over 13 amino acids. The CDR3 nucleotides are TGTGCCAGCACTAGCGGGGTCTCCTACGAGCAGTACTTC. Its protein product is CASTSGVSYEQYF.

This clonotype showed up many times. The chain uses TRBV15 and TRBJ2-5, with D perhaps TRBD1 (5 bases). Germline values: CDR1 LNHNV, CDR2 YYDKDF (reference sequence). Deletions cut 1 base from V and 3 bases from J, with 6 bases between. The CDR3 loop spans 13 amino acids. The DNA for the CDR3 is TGTGCCACCAGCAGAGCAGGGAAAGAGACCCAGTACTTC. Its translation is CATSRAGKETQYF.

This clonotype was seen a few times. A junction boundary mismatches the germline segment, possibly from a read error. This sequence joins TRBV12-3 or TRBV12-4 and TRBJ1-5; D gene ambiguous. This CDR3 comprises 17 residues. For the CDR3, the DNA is TGTGCCAGCAGTAAAGGACGCTTCCCCGGCGGCAATCAGCCCCAGAATTTT. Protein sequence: CASSKGRFPGGNQPQNF.

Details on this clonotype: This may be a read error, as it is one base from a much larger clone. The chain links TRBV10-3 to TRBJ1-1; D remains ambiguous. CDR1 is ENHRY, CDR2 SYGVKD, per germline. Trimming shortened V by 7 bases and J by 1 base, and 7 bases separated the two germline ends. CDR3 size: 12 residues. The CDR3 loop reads CAIIKRNTEAFF. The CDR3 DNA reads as TGTGCCATCATCAAACGGAACACTGAAGCTTTCTTT.

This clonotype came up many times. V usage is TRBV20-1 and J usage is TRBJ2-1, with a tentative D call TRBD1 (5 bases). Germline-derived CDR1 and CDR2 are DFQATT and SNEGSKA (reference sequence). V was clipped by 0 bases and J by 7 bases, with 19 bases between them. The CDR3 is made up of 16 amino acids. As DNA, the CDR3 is TGCAGTGCTAGAGATAGTTGGCAGGGAATTGGAAATGAGCAGTTCTTC. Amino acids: CSARDSWQGIGNEQFF.

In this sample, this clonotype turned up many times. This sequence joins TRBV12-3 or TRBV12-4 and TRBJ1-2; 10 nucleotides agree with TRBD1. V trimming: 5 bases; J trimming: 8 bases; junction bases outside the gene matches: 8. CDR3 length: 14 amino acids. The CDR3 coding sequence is TGTGCCAGCAGTCGACAGGGGGCGCTTTGGGGCTACACCTTC. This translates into CASSRQGALWGYTF.

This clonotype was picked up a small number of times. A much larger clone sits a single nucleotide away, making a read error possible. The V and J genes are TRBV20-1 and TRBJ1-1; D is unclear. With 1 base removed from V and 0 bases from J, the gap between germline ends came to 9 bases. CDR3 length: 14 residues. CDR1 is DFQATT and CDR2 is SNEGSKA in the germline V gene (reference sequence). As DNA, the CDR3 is TGCAGTGCTAGAGTCTCGAGAATGAACACTGAAGCTTTCTTT. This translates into CSARVSRMNTEAFF.

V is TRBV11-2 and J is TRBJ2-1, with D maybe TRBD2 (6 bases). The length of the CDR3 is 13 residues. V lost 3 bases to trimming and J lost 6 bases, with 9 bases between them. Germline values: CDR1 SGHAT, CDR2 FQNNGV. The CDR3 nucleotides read TGTGCCAGCAGCTTCATCGGGGGCAATGAGCAGTTCTTC. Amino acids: CASSFIGGNEQFF.

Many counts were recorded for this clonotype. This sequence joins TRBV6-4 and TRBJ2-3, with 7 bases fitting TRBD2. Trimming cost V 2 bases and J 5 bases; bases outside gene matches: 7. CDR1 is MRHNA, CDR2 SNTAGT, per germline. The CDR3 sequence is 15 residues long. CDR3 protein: CASSDGAAGVDTQYF. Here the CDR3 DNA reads TGTGCCAGCAGTGACGGAGCGGCGGGGGTAGATACGCAGTATTTT.

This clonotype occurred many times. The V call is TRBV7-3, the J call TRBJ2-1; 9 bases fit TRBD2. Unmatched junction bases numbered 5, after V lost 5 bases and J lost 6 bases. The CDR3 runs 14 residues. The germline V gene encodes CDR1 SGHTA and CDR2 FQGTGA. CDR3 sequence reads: CASSLNSGSNEQFF. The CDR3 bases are TGTGCCAGCAGCCTAAATAGCGGGAGCAATGAGCAGTTCTTC.

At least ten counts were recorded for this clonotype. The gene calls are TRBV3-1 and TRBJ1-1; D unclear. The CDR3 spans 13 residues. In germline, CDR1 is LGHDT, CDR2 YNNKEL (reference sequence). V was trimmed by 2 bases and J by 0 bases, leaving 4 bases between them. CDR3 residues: CASSQHLNTEAFF. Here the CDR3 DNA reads TGTGCCAGCAGCCAACATCTGAACACTGAAGCTTTCTTT.

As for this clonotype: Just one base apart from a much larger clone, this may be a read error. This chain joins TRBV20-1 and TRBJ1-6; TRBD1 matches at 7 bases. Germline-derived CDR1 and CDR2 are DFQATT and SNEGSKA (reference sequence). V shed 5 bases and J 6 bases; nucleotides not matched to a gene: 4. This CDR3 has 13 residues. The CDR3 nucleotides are TGCAGTGCTCCGGGACAGACTAATTCACCCCTCCACTTT. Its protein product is CSAPGQTNSPLHF.